This passage covers 2 T cell receptor beta chains from one sample sequenced in a study of beta chain features in type 1 diabetes. Every bit of the isolated RNA underwent reverse transcription, so sequencing read expressed TCRB transcripts. Using immunoSEQ multiplex PCR, the repertoire was profiled, and TCRdb retains in-frame clones only, with some absent. The sample consists of 130,000 to 150,000 clones, about 10% of them appearing once. Specimen: naive CD4+ T cells from blood. The receptor source for this set is a man aged 18 to 29 in good health.

This clone was recorded a few times. This sequence joins TRBV7-6 and TRBJ2-7; 9 bases are a match to TRBD2. J was trimmed by 4 bases and V by 1 base; bases with no gene match: 8. The germline V gene has CDR1 SGHVS and CDR2 FNYEAQ. CDR3 length equals 16 residues. CDR3 bases: TGTGCCAGCAGCTTAGTCCCGGTAGCGGGGGAATACGAGCAGTACTTC. This encodes CASSLVPVAGEYEQYF. Full variable domain (outside the CDR3, taken from reference TRBV7-6 and TRBJ2-7): GAGVSQSPRYKVTKRGQDVALRCDPISGHVSLYWYRQALGQGPEFLTYFNYEAQQDKSGLPNDRFSAERPEGSISTLTIQRTEQRDSAMYRCASSLVPVAGEYEQYFGPGTRLTVT.

On this clone itself: At one boundary the junction diverges from the germline segment, which might be a read error. DNA for the CDR3: TGTGCCAGCAGATCGGGACAGCGGAACCCTGAAGCTTTCTTT. Translating gives CASRSGQRNPEAFF. This rearrangement joins TRBV2 to TRBJ1-1; 7 bases line up with TRBD1. CDR3 length equals 14 residues. Germline values: CDR1 SNHLY, CDR2 FYNNEI.